The present entry profiles one TCR beta chain with its context. The CDR3 runs to 14 residues. V lost 1 base to trimming and J lost 7 bases, with 13 bases between them. Germline lookup yields CDR1 MGHRA and CDR2 YSYEKL. The data stem from a study of response to subunit inactivated influenza vaccine. TCRdb independently ran MiXCR on the RT-PCR reads; one entry per CDR3 protein. The repertoire holds around 570,000 distinct CDR3 sequences, with 6% to 9% as singletons. Specimen: PBMCs from blood, collected roughly 24 months after vaccination. This TCR came from a man aged 50-75 years who received an inactivated influenza vaccine. The chain is built from TRBV4-1 and TRBJ1-1, with D tentatively TRBD1 (5 bases). The CDR3 is CASSQGWDLNEAFF. The CDR3 coding sequence is TGCGCCAGCAGCCAAGGATGGGACCTAAATGAAGCTTTCTTT.